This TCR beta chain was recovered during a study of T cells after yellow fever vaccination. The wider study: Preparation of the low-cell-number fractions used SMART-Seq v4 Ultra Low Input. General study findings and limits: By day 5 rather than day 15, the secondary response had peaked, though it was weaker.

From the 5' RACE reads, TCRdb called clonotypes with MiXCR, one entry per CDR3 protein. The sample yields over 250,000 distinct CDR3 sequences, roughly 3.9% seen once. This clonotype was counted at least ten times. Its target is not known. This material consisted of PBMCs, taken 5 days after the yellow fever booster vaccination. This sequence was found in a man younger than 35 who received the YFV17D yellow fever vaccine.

The chain's CDR3 is CASSLVGQYGSNEQFF. CDR3 in DNA: TGTGCCAGCAGCTTGGTCGGGCAGTATGGCTCCAATGAGCAGTTCTTC. V is TRBV5-6 and J is TRBJ2-1; unclear D gene. The CDR3 consists of 16 residues. The V and J ends lost 0 bases and 6 bases respectively, with 16 bases between them. CDR1 SGHDT and CDR2 YYEEEE come from the germline V gene.